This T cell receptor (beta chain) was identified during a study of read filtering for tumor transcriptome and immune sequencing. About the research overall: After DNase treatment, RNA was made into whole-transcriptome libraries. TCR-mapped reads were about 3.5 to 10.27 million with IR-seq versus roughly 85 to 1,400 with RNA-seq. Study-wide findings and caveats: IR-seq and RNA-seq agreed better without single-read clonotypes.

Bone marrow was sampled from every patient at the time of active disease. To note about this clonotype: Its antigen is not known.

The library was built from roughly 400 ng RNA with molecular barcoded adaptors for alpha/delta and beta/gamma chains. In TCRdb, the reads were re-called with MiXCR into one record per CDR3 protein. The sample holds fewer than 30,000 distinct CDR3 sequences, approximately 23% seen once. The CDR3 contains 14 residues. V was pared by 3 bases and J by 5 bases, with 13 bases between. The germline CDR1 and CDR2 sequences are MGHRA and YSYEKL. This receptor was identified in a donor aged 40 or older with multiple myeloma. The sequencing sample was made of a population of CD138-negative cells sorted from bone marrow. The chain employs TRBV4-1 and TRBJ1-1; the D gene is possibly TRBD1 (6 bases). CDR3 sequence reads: CASSHGQLKTEAFF. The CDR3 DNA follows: TGCGCCAGCAGCCACGGACAGCTTAAAACTGAAGCTTTCTTT.